This TCR beta chain was sequenced for a study of response to subunit inactivated influenza vaccine. Findings and caveats of the study: That few new T cells are recruited by each seasonal influenza vaccination was the authors' suggestion.

Remarks on this clonotype: As yet, its antigen is unknown.

V shed 4 bases and J shed 4 bases, with 21 bases lying between them. Germline V lookup: CDR1 SGHKS, CDR2 YYEKEE (reference sequence). This CDR3 is built from 16 residues. TCRdb analysed the RT-PCR reads with MiXCR anew, one entry per CDR3 protein. The profile shows 450,000 to 600,000 distinct CDR3 sequences, 16% of them singletons. The sequence was collected from a man between 50 and 69 years old who received an inactivated influenza vaccine. The rearrangement joins TRBV5-5 to TRBJ2-7; no clear D. The sequenced sample was CD4+ T cells sorted from PBMCs, obtained about 23 months after vaccination. The CDR3 protein is CASSAAMGSILYEQYF. CDR3 bases: TGTGCCAGCAGCGCGGCCATGGGATCAATTCTGTACGAGCAGTACTTC. The full variable domain, in which reference TRBV5-5 and TRBJ2-7 provide the parts outside the CDR3, is DAGVTQSPTHLIKTRGQQVTLRCSPISGHKSVSWYQQVLGQGPQFIFQYYEKEERGRGNFPDRFSARQFPNYSSELNVNALLLGDSALYLCASSAAMGSILYEQYFGPGTRLTVT.